This TCR beta chain was found in a study of T cell responses to AZD1222 COVID-19 vaccine. Notes on the study in general: Spike-specific TCR repertoires showed rising breadth and depth after two AZD1222 doses.

Pooling was applied to second doses at about 4 or about 12 weeks. V was pared by 6 bases and J by 3 bases, with 4 bases of the junction left unmatched. The V gene's germline CDR1 is LNHDA and CDR2 SQIVND (reference sequence). The CDR3 length is 14 residues. Repertoires were generated with immunoSEQ multiplex PCR, while TCRdb's copy carries only in-frame clones and drops some. The data show roughly 150,000 clones, with 90% seen just once and 5% to 6.5% held by the top ten. This clone has more than one count but fewer than ten. Its specificity is unknown. The TCR was taken from an adult who received the AZD1222 COVID-19 vaccine. The sample consisted of peripheral blood, taken 28 days after the second AZD1222 dose. The V call is TRBV19, the J call TRBJ1-2; the match to TRBD1 covers 10 bases. The CDR3 bases are TGTGCCAGTAGCGGACAGGGGGTGTACTATGGCTACACCTTC. As protein: CASSGQGVYYGYTF.